This TCR beta chain was sequenced during a study of blood T cell repertoires in COVID-19. Per the study methods: Amplification of reference gene primers was used by the study to estimate nucleated cell counts. Here immunoSEQ multiplex PCR was the method, and the copy in TCRdb shows in-frame clones only, minus some. The V and J calls and clone size were taken over from that table, and D and trimming were inferred from the DNA. The sample has over 100,000 clones, approximately 78% seen once; the top ten hold 7% to 9.5%. CDR3 length equals 14 residues. V lost 7 bases and J lost 2, with 15 bases in between. The germline V gene has CDR1 MNHEY and CDR2 SVGAGI.

V and J are TRBV6-5 and TRBJ2-7, with D maybe TRBD1 (5 bases). Sequencing was performed on peripheral blood. The receptor was isolated from a man aged 65-85 years with acute or convalescent COVID-19. CDR3 residues: CASTRPRAPYEQYF. DNA for the CDR3: TGTGCCAGCACTAGGCCCAGGGCACCCTACGAGCAGTACTTC.